This T cell receptor (beta chain) was documented in a study of human T cells and chemical hapten exposure. Each cDNA molecule in the library carried unique molecular identifiers. Each CDR3 protein gets one entry after TCRdb re-called the RACE reads with MiXCR. The repertoire has about 140,000 distinct CDR3 sequences, about an eighth of them found once; the top ten carry more than 1.1%. The CDR3 spans 14 residues. The V segment lost 7 bases and the J segment 5 bases; nucleotides outside the gene matches: 11. Sample time point: patch test 2, 6 weeks after DPC sensitization. Treatment indicated: therapeutic diphenylcyclopropenone sensitization with weekly scalp DPC. Blood collection took place prior to placing each patch test. This clonotype has a count of ten or more.

The source was whole blood, collected in connection with sensitization to the hapten diphenylcyclopropenone (DPC). This clonotype was sampled from a woman between 45 and 60 years old with alopecia areata. Some clones in this sample may be carry-over from other donors' samples. The chain recombines TRBV12-3 or TRBV12-4 with TRBJ2-7; 7 bases line up with TRBD1. Here the CDR3 reads CASTLDRPQDEQYF. Here the CDR3 DNA reads TGTGCCAGCACTTTGGACAGGCCACAGGACGAGCAGTACTTC.